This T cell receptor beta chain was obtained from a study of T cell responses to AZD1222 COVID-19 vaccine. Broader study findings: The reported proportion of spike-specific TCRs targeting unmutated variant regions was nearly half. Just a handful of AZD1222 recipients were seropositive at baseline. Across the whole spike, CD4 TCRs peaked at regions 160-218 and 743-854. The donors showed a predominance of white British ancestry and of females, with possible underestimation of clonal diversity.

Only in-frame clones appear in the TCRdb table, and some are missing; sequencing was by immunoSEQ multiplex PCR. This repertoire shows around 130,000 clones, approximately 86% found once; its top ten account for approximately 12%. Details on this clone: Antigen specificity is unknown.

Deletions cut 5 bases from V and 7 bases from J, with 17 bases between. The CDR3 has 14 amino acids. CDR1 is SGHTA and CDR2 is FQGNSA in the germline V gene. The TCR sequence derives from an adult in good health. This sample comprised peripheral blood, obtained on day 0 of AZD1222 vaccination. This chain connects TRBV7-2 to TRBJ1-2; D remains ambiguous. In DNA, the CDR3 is TGTGCCAGCAGCCCGACCTCACGGAGAACTGGCTACACCTTC. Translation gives CASSPTSRRTGYTF.